The present T cell receptor (beta chain) was sequenced within a study of OX40 agonist ivuxolimab in advanced cancers. Overall study context: At approximately 83% male, the cohort had a mean age of around 56 years, ranging from roughly 20 to 80. Prior therapy, whether anti-PD-1, anti-PD-L1 or anti-CTLA-4, was allowed, and 40% had some.

Trimming took 2 bases from V and 4 from J, leaving 6 bases between them. The CDR3 has 13 amino acids. CDR1 and CDR2 from the germline V gene are MDHEN and SYDVKM. The repertoire was sequenced with immunoSEQ multiplex PCR; TCRdb's copy has only in-frame clones and lacks some. The sample has about 140,000 clones, approximately 94% seen once; the top ten hold 0.9% to 1.2%. The sequence came from an adult with an advanced solid tumor such as melanoma, head and neck, liver or kidney cancer. The chain links TRBV28 to TRBJ2-1, with D unclear. This material consisted of CD4+ or CD8+ T cells sorted from blood, taken in a trial of the OX40 agonist ivuxolimab. The CDR3 protein is CASSLMRYNEQFF. The CDR3, as DNA: TGTGCCAGCAGTTTAATGCGGTACAATGAGCAGTTCTTC.